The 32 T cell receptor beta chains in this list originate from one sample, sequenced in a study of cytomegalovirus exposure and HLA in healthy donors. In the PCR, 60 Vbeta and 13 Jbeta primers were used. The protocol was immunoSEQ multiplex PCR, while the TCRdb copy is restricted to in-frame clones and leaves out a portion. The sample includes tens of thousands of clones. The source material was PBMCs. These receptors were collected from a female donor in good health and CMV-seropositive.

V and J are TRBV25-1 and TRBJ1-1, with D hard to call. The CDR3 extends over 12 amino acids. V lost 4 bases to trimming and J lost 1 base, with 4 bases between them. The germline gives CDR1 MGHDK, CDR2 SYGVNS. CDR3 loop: CASSVANTEAFF. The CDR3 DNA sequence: TGTGCCAGCAGTGTAGCGAACACTGAAGCTTTCTTT.

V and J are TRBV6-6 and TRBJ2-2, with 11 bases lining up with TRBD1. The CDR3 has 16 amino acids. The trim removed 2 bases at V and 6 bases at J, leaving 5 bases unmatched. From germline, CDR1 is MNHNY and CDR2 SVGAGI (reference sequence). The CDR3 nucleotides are TGTGCCAGCAGTTACCACGGACAGGGGGCCTCCGGGGAGCTGTTTTTT. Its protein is CASSYHGQGASGELFF.

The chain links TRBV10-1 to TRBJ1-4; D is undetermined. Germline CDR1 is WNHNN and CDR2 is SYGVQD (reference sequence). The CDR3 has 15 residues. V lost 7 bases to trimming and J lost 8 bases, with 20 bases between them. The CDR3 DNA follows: TGCGCCAGCATACCCCACCGGGAGGCCGGGGAAAAACTGTTTTTT. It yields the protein CASIPHREAGEKLFF.

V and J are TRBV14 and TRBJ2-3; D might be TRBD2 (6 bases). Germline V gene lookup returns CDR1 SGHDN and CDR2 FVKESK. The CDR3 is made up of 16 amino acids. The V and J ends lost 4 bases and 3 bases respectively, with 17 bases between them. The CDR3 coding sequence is TGTGCCAGCAGCCCCGCCCGGGGGTGGAGAACAGATACGCAGTATTTT. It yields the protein CASSPARGWRTDTQYF.

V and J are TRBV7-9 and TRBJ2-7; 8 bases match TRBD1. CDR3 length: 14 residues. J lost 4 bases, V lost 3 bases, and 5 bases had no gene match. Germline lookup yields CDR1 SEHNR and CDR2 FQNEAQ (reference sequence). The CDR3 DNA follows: TGTGCCAGCAGCTTCTCGGGACAGGCTTACGAGCAGTACTTC. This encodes CASSFSGQAYEQYF.

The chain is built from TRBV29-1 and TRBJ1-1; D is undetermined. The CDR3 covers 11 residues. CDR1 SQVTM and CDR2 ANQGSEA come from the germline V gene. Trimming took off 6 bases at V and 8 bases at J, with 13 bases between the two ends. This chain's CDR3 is CSVFSPREAFF. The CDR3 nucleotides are TGCAGCGTCTTTTCACCCAGGGAAGCTTTCTTT.

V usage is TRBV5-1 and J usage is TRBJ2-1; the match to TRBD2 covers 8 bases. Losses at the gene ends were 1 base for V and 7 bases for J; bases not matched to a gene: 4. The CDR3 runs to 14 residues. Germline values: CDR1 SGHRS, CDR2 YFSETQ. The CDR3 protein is CASSLWSSGNEQFF. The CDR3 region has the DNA TGCGCCAGCAGCTTGTGGTCTAGCGGGAATGAGCAGTTCTTC. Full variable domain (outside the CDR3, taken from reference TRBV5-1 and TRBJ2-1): KAGVTQTPRYLIKTRGQQVTLSCSPISGHRSVSWYQQTPGQGLQFLFEYFSETQRNKGNFPGRFSGRQFSNSRSEMNVSTLELGDSALYLCASSLWSSGNEQFFGPGTRLTVL.

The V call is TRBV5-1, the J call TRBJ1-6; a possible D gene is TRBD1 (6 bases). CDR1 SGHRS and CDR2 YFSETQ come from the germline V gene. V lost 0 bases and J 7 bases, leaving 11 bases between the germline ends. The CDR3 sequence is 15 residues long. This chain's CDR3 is CASSLVTGTNSPLHF. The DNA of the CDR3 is TGCGCCAGCAGCTTGGTCACAGGGACCAATTCACCCCTCCACTTT.

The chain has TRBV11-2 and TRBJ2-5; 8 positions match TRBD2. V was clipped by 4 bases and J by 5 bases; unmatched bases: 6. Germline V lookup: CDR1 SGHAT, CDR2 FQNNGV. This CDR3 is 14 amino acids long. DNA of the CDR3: TGTGCCAGCAGCTCTACTAGCGGTATTGAGACCCAGTACTTC. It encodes CASSSTSGIETQYF.

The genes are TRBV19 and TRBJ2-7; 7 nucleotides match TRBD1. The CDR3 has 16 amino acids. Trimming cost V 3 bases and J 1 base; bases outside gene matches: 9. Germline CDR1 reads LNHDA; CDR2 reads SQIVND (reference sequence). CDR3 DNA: TGTGCCAGTAGTATGACGGGTGGCAGGGGGTCCTACGAGCAGTACTTC. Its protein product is CASSMTGGRGSYEQYF.

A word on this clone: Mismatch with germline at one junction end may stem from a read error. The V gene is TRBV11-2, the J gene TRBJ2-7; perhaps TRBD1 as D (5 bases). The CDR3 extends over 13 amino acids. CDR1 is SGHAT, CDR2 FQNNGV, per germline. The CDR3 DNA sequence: TGTGCCAGCAGCTTAGATTGGGGCGGCTTCGTTCGCTTC. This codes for CASSLDWGGFVRF.

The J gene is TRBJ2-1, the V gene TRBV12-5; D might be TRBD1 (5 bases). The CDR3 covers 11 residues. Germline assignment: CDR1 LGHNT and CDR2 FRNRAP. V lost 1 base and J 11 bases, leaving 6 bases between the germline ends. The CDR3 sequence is CASGLAGQQFF. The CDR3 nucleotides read TGTGCTAGTGGTTTGGCAGGGCAGCAGTTCTTC.

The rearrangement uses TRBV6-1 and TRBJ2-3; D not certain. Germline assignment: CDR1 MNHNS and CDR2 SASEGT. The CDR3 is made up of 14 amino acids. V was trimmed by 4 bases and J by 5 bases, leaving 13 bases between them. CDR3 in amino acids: CASSGWLVGDTQYF. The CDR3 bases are TGTGCCAGCAGTGGGTGGCTAGTCGGAGATACGCAGTATTTT.

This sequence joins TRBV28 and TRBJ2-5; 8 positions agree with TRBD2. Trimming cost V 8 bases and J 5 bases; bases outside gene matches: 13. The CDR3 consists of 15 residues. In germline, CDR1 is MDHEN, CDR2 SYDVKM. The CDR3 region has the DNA TGTGCCAGCCGTCCCGGGGGACTAGAAGCGGAGACCCAGTACTTC. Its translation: CASRPGGLEAETQYF.

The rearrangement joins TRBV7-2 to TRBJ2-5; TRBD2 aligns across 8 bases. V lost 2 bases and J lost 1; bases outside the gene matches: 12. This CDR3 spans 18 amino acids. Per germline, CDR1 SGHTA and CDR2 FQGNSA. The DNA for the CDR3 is TGTGCCAGCAGCTTAAGAGGGCGAGCGGGAGTGGCCCAAGAGACCCAGTACTTC. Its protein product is CASSLRGRAGVAQETQYF.

DNA for the CDR3: TGTGCCAGCTCACCCAAAATCTCAGGGGACACTGAAGCTTTCTTT. Encoded protein: CASSPKISGDTEAFF. J is TRBJ1-1 and V is TRBV18; D might be TRBD1 (6 bases). CDR3 length equals 15 residues. V lost 3 bases to trimming and J lost 3 bases, with 14 bases between them. Germline V gene sequence: CDR1 KGHSH, CDR2 LQKENI.

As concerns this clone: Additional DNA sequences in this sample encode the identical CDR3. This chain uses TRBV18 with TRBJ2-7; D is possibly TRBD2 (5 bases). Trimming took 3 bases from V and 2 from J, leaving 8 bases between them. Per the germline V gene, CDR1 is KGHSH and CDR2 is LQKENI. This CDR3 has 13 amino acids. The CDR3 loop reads CASSPRTAYEQYF. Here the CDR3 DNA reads TGTGCCAGCTCACCCAGGACTGCCTACGAGCAGTACTTC. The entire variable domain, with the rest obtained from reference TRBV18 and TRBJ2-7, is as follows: NAGVMQNPRHLVRRRGQEARLRCSPMKGHSHVYWYRQLPEEGLKFMVYLQKENIIDESGMPKERFSAEFPKEGPSILRIQQVVRGDSAAYFCASSPRTAYEQYFGPGTRLTVT.

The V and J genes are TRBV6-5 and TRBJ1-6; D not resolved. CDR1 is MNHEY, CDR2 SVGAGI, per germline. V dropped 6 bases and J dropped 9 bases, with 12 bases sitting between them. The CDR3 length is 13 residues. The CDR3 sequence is CASRSSGGSPLHF. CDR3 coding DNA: TGTGCCAGCAGATCCAGTGGTGGTTCACCCCTCCACTTT.

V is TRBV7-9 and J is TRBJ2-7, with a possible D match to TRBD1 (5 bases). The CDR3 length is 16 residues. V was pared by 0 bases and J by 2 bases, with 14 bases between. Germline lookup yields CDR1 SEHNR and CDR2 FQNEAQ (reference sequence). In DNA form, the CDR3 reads TGTGCCAGCAGCTTAGCTAAGGCAGGGCTTACCTACGAGCAGTACTTC. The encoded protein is CASSLAKAGLTYEQYF.

In nucleotides, the CDR3 is TGTGCCAGCTCACCAATACGGGGTCGCCACAGGGCCCCTACAGATACGCAGTATTTT. This gives the protein CASSPIRGRHRAPTDTQYF. This chain connects TRBV18 to TRBJ2-3; possibly TRBD1 for D (6 bases). Looked up from germline, CDR1 is KGHSH and CDR2 is LQKENI. The length of the CDR3 is 19 residues. V shed 2 bases and J shed 3 bases, with 24 bases lying between them. The entire variable domain, with the rest obtained from reference TRBV18 and TRBJ2-3, is as follows: NAGVMQNPRHLVRRRGQEARLRCSPMKGHSHVYWYRQLPEEGLKFMVYLQKENIIDESGMPKERFSAEFPKEGPSILRIQQVVRGDSAAYFCASSPIRGRHRAPTDTQYFGPGTRLTVL.

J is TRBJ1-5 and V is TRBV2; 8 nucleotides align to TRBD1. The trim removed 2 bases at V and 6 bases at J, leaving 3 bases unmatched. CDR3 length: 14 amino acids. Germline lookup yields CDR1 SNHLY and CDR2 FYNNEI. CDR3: CASSEQGARQPQHF. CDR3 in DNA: TGTGCCAGCAGTGAACAGGGGGCGCGTCAGCCCCAGCATTTT.

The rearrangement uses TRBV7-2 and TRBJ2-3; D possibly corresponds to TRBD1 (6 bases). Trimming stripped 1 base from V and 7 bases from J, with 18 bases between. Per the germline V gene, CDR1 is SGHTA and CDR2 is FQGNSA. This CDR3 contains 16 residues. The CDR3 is CASSLGRGPRVNTQYF. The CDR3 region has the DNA TGTGCCAGCAGCTTAGGCAGGGGCCCCCGCGTGAATACGCAGTATTTT.

The CDR3 loop is CASSPRAVTGGINNYGYTF. CDR3 bases: TGTGCCAGCAGCCCGCGGGCCGTGACAGGGGGAATCAACAACTATGGCTACACCTTC. The J gene is TRBJ1-2, the V gene TRBV7-9; 9 bases are a match to TRBD1. This CDR3 has 19 amino acids. V was pared by 5 bases and J by 2 bases, with 18 bases of the junction left unmatched. Germline CDR1 reads SEHNR; CDR2 reads FQNEAQ (reference sequence). The variable domain in full, completed from reference TRBV7-9 and TRBJ1-2, reads DTGVSQNPRHKITKRGQNVTFRCDPISEHNRLYWYRQTLGQGPEFLTYFQNEAQLEKSRLLSDRFSAERPKGSFSTLEIQRTEQGDSAMYLCASSPRAVTGGINNYGYTFGSGTRLTVV.

The CDR3: CASSYLIGARYEQYF. As DNA, the CDR3 is TGTGCCAGCAGTTATCTGATTGGGGCCAGGTACGAGCAGTACTTC. The rearrangement links TRBV6-5 to TRBJ2-7; tentative D call: TRBD1 (5 bases). CDR3 size: 15 residues. Germline V gene data show CDR1 as MNHEY and CDR2 as SVGAGI. V lost 3 bases to trimming and J lost 4 bases, with 16 bases between them.

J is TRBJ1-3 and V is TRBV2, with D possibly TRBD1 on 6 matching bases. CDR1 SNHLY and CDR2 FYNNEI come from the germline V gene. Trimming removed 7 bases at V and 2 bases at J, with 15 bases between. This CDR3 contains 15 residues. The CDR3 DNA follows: TGTGCCAGCACCCCGGTACCAGGGGCTGGAAACACCATATATTTT. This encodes CASTPVPGAGNTIYF. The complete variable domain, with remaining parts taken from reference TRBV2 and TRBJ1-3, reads EPEVTQTPSHQVTQMGQEVILRCVPISNHLYFYWYRQILGQKVEFLVSFYNNEISEKSEIFDDQFSVERPDGSNFTLKIRSTKLEDSAMYFCASTPVPGAGNTIYFGEGSWLTVV.

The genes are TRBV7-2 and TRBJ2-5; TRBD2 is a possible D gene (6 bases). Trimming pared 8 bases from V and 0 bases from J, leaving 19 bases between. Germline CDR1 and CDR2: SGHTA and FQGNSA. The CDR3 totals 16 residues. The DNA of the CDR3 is TGTGCCAGCTGTATTGGGGGTAGCGGAAACCAAGAGACCCAGTACTTC. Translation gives CASCIGGSGNQETQYF.

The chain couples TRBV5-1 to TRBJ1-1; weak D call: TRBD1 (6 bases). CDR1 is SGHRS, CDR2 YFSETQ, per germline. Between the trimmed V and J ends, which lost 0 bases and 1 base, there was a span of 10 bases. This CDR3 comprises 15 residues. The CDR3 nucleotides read TGCGCCAGCAGCTTGGTGGGACACCAGAACACTGAAGCTTTCTTT. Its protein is CASSLVGHQNTEAFF.

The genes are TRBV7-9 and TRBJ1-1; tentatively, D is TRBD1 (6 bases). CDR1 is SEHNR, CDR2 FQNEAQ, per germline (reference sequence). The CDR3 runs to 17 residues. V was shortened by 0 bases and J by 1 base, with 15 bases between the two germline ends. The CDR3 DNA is TGTGCCAGCAGCTTAGCAGGGCTGACAGGCCCGAACACTGAAGCTTTCTTT. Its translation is CASSLAGLTGPNTEAFF.

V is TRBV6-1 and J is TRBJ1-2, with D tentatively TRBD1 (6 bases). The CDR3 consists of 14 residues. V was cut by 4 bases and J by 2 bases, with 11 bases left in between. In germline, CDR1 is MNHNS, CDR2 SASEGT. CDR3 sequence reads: CASSGTGLNYGYTF. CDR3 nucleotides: TGTGCCAGCAGTGGTACAGGGCTCAACTATGGCTACACCTTC.

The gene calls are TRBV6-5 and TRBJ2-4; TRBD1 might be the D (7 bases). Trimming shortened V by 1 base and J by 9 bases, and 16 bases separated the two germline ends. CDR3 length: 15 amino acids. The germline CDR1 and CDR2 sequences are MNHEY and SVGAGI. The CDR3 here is CASSYFGQGGGIQYF. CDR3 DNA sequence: TGTGCCAGCAGTTACTTCGGGCAGGGGGGAGGCATTCAGTACTTC.

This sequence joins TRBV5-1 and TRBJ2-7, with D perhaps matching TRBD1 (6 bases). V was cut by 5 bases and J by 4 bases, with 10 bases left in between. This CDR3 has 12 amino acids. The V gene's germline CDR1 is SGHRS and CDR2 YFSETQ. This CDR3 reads CASRLQGYEQYF. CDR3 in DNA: TGCGCCAGCAGATTACAGGGTTACGAGCAGTACTTC.

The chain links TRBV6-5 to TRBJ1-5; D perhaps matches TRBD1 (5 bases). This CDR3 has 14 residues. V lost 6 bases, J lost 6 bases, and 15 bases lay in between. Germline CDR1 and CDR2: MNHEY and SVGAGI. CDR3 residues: CASRSQGYGQPQHF. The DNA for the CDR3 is TGTGCCAGCAGGTCGCAGGGATACGGTCAGCCCCAGCATTTT.